The rows below give T cell receptor beta chains drawn from one sample of a study of blood T cell repertoires in COVID-19. TCRdb's copy holds only in-frame clones and misses some; the assay was immunoSEQ multiplex PCR. The sample lists tens of thousands of clones, around four fifths seen once, with more than 30% in the top ten. Sequencing input: peripheral blood. The source is a man aged 55-75 years with COVID-19, enrolled during active disease. Both conserved end residues are part of each CDR3. The D gene is left open where the match is weak. Only some rows state a clone size, as once, few, many or a class for expanded clones.

TRBV6-2/TRBV6-3,TRBJ1-4,TRBD1,-,TGTGCCAGCAGTGAGACAGGGTTGACTAATGAAAAACTGTTTTTT,CASSETGLTNEKLFF
TRBV6-5,TRBJ2-7,TRBD1,-,TGTGCCAGCAGACCTAGGGGGCTCGAGCAGTACTTC,CASRPRGLEQYF
TRBV30,TRBJ2-7,-,-,TGTGCCTGGGGGCCCGGAGGGAGCTCCTACGAGCAGTACTTC,CAWGPGGSSYEQYF
TRBV30,TRBJ1-1,-,few,TGTGCTTCGGGGGGGGTGGTGGCTTTCTTT,CASGGVVAFF
TRBV5-6,TRBJ2-2,-,-,TGTGCCAGCAGTCGTCAGGGGCAACTGCTAACCGGGGAGCTGTTTTTT,CASSRQGQLLTGELFF
TRBV5-5,TRBJ1-3,-,-,TGTGCCAGCAGCTTGGGGGGGCATCGCTCTGGAAACACCATATATTTT,CASSLGGHRSGNTIYF
TRBV5-4,TRBJ2-2,-,few,TGTGCCAGCAGTAGTAGCTCACCCGGGGAGCTGTTTTTT,CASSSSSPGELFF
TRBV6-5,TRBJ2-6,-,-,TGTGCCAGCAGCTACTCTGGGGCCAACGTCCTGACTTTC,CASSYSGANVLTF
TRBV2,TRBJ1-2,TRBD1,-,TGTGCCAGCAGTGACCGCGGCAGGGGGAACTATGGCTACACCTTC,CASSDRGRGNYGYTF
TRBV7-8,TRBJ1-1,-,-,TGTGCCAGCAGCTTAGTTAGGAGGGGTGGCACTGAAGCTTTCTTT,CASSLVRRGGTEAFF
TRBV6-5,TRBJ1-2,TRBD1,-,TGTGCCAGCAGGCAAACAGGGGGAGGCTACACCTTC,CASRQTGGGYTF
TRBV6-5,TRBJ1-2,-,-,TGTGCCAGCAGTCCGAGTCTTGGCTACACCTTC,CASSPSLGYTF
TRBV5-1,TRBJ1-1,TRBD1,-,TGCGCCAGCAGCGTGGGACAGGGGGACACTGAAGCTTTCTTT,CASSVGQGDTEAFF
TRBV6-6,TRBJ2-2,-,-,TGTGCCAGCAGACCTTCCGGGATCAACACCGGGGAGCTGTTTTTT,CASRPSGINTGELFF
TRBV15,TRBJ2-1,TRBD2,-,TGTGCCACCAGCAGAGAACTAGCGGGTGATAATGAGCAGTTCTTC,CATSRELAGDNEQFF
TRBV5-1,TRBJ1-4,TRBD1,-,TGCGCCAGCAGCTTGGAGGACAGGGATGAAAAACTGTTTTTT,CASSLEDRDEKLFF
TRBV6-5,TRBJ2-3,TRBD2,-,TGTGCCACGGGACTAAGATTCACAGATACGCAGTATTTT,CATGLRFTDTQYF
TRBV19,TRBJ1-2,TRBD1,-,TGTGCCAGTAAAGAACAGGGGGCCTCCTATGGCTACACCTTC,CASKEQGASYGYTF
TRBV27,TRBJ2-3,-,-,TGTGCCAGCAGCCTTAGACAGGCGAGCACAGATACGCAGTATTTT,CASSLRQASTDTQYF
TRBV27,TRBJ2-2,-,-,TGTGCCAGCAGTTTATTGGGGGGTGACACCGGGGAGCTGTTTTTT,CASSLLGGDTGELFF
TRBV11-1,TRBJ1-1,TRBD1,-,TGTGCCAGCAGCTTAAAAGCGACAGGGGTCACTGAAGCTTTCTTT,CASSLKATGVTEAFF
TRBV27,TRBJ2-7,TRBD2,-,TGTGCCAGCAGTTTAAGTGGGACTAGCGGGACCACCTACGAGCAGTACTTC,CASSLSGTSGTTYEQYF
TRBV27,TRBJ1-2,TRBD1,few,TGTGCCAGCAGTGGGACAGGGCAAGCTAACTATGGCTACACCTTC,CASSGTGQANYGYTF
TRBV5-6,TRBJ2-5,-,-,TGTGCCAGCAGCCCACCCAGCGGACAAGAGACCCAGTACTTC,CASSPPSGQETQYF
TRBV7-6,TRBJ2-3,TRBD2,-,TGTGCCAGCAGCTTAAGGAGCGGGACCTCAGATACGCAGTATTTT,CASSLRSGTSDTQYF
TRBV7-9,TRBJ2-7,TRBD1,few,TGTGCCAGCAGGCCTCCGGGACAGGGGACGGGGGAGCAGTACTTC,CASRPPGQGTGEQYF
TRBV10-3,TRBJ1-5,TRBD1,-,TGTGCCATCAGTGAGGGGACAGGGTTTGAGCCCCAGCATTTT,CAISEGTGFEPQHF
TRBV6-5,TRBJ1-5,-,-,TGTGCCAGCCATCTCGACGGAACGGGTTCGCTGCCCCAGCATTTT,CASHLDGTGSLPQHF
TRBV6-6,TRBJ1-2,-,few,TGTGCCAGCAAGTTAGGGGACAAAGGTTTGGGAGGCTACACCTTC,CASKLGDKGLGGYTF
TRBV5-1,TRBJ2-3,-,-,TGCGCCAGCATTGTCGGCCCATCGTCGGGTACGCAGTATTTT,CASIVGPSSGTQYF
TRBV18,TRBJ2-2,TRBD1,-,TGTGCCAGCTCACCGGGGACAGCGAACACCGGGGAGCTGTTTTTT,CASSPGTANTGELFF
TRBV6-6,TRBJ2-7,-,few,TGTGCCAGCAGGCCGGGTTCGGGGGTTTACGAGCAGTACTTC,CASRPGSGVYEQYF
TRBV19,TRBJ2-5,TRBD1,-,TGTGCCAGTAGCCGACAGGGGGAGACCCAGTACTTC,CASSRQGETQYF
TRBV7-3,TRBJ2-3,TRBD1,-,TGTGCCAGCAGCTCCCAACAGGGGCGGACAGATACGCAGTATTTT,CASSSQQGRTDTQYF
TRBV4-2,TRBJ2-3,TRBD2,few,TGTGCCAGCAGCCGGGGCGGGGGGACCACAGATACGCAGTATTTT,CASSRGGGTTDTQYF
TRBV19,TRBJ1-1,-,-,TGTGCCAGTAATAGTGGGGGCTTAGGGAACACTGAAGCTTTCTTT,CASNSGGLGNTEAFF
TRBV11-2,TRBJ1-2,-,-,TGTGCCAGCAGCCCTAGCCCGCGGCTCTATGGCTACACCTTC,CASSPSPRLYGYTF
TRBV7-2,TRBJ2-2,-,-,TGTGCCAGCAGCTGGGACTTCCCGAACACCGGGGAGCTGTTTTTT,CASSWDFPNTGELFF
TRBV5-1,TRBJ2-1,-,-,TGCGCCAGCAGCTCCGGGGGATGGGGCTACAATGAGCAGTTCTTC,CASSSGGWGYNEQFF